The next 30 T cell receptor beta chains were all read from a single sample in a study of regulatory T cells in long-lasting Graves disease. Researchers made TCR beta libraries by using iRepertoire HTBI primers and running Arm-PCR on CDR3 regions. TCRdb re-derived calls from the multiplex PCR reads in MiXCR, one entry per CDR3 protein. The sample lists hundreds of thousands of distinct CDR3 sequences; roughly 15% were seen once. Time point defined: newly diagnosed GD, antithyroid drugs for less than 3 months. After RNA was extracted from PBMCs, the TCR library was made from it. This same sample was also part of a study on T cells in Graves' hyperthyroidism and ophthalmopathy.

Material: peripheral blood mononuclear cells (PBMCs), obtained at new diagnosis, from a patient treated with antithyroid drugs. The source is a woman aged 25 to 39 with Graves disease.

This clonotype was observed many times. The chain recombines TRBV28 with TRBJ2-3; weak D call: TRBD1 (6 bases). Germline assignment: CDR1 MDHEN and CDR2 SYDVKM. This CDR3 is 15 amino acids long. Trimming stripped 6 bases from V and 2 bases from J, with 15 bases between. Here the CDR3 reads CASSPGVLDTDTQYF. CDR3 nucleotide sequence: TGTGCCAGCAGCCCAGGGGTTTTGGACACAGATACGCAGTATTTT.

Many counts were recorded for this clonotype. The chain couples TRBV27 to TRBJ1-1; D gene unclear. The germline V gene has CDR1 MNHEY and CDR2 SMNVEV (reference sequence). The CDR3 is 14 residues long. V lost 6 bases, J lost 5 bases, and 16 bases lay in between. This chain's CDR3 is CASREHRGRTEAFF. The CDR3 DNA sequence: TGTGCCAGCAGAGAACACCGCGGGAGAACTGAAGCTTTCTTT.

The sample holds many counts of this clonotype. The V and J genes are TRBV19 and TRBJ1-2; the D gene is possibly TRBD1 (6 bases). V lost 5 bases and J 3 bases, leaving 13 bases between the germline ends. Per germline, CDR1 LNHDA and CDR2 SQIVND (reference sequence). This CDR3 region has 14 residues. The CDR3 bases are TGTGCCAGTAGTCCCAACGACAGGTACTATGGCTACACCTTC. Its protein product is CASSPNDRYYGYTF.

In this sample, this clonotype turned up a few times. This chain links TRBV14 with TRBJ1-6; D gene unclear. V was cut by 1 base and J by 7 bases, with 5 bases left in between. Germline V lookup: CDR1 SGHDN, CDR2 FVKESK. The CDR3 loop spans 13 amino acids. The CDR3 spells CASSQVPNSPLHF. The CDR3 DNA reads TGTGCCAGCAGCCAAGTGCCAAATTCACCCCTCCACTTT.

The rearrangement uses TRBV5-8 and TRBJ1-6; D not certain. The ends were cut back, 1 base at V and 8 bases at J, with 7 bases in the middle. Germline V CDR1 and CDR2: SGHTS, YDEGEE. The CDR3 consists of 13 residues. The DNA for the CDR3 is TGTGCCAGCAGCTTGTCGCCGTATTCACCCCTCCACTTT. Encoded protein: CASSLSPYSPLHF.

This clonotype was seen ten or more times. This sequence joins TRBV7-8 and TRBJ1-5; no reliable D call. This CDR3 contains 15 residues. The germline V gene has CDR1 SGHVS and CDR2 FQNEAQ. Trimming removed 7 bases from V and 0 bases from J, with 13 bases in between. The CDR3 sequence: CASTDTLYSNQPQHF. The DNA of the CDR3 is TGTGCCAGCACAGACACCTTATATAGCAATCAGCCCCAGCATTTT.

V is TRBV6-1 and J is TRBJ2-7; D is possibly TRBD1 (6 bases). The V and J ends lost 7 bases and 2 bases respectively, with 12 bases between them. CDR1 MNHNS and CDR2 SASEGT come from the germline V gene. The CDR3 spans 13 residues. The DNA for the CDR3 is TGTGCCAGCAAACGACAGGCGCCCTACGAGCAGTACTTC. Encoded protein: CASKRQAPYEQYF.

The table lists this clonotype with many counts. The genes are TRBV19 and TRBJ2-7; 9 bases line up with TRBD1. V gave up 6 bases and J gave up 7 bases; unmatched junction bases: 13. The germline V gene has CDR1 LNHDA and CDR2 SQIVND (reference sequence). This CDR3 has 15 amino acids. The CDR3 DNA is TGTGCCAGTAGACGGTCCCGGGACAGGGCCGGAGAGCAGTACTTC. Translation gives CASRRSRDRAGEQYF.

The chain carries TRBV7-2 and TRBJ2-5, with 10 bases fitting TRBD2. The CDR3 consists of 18 residues. The germline V gene encodes CDR1 SGHTA and CDR2 FQGNSA. J gave up 6 bases and V 4 bases, and 17 bases lay outside the gene matches. The CDR3 DNA reads TGTGCCAGCAGCTGGACTAGGCGGCAGCGGGAGGGCCCGAAGACCCAGTACTTC. It yields the protein CASSWTRRQREGPKTQYF.

This clonotype was seen ten or more times. The chain employs TRBV5-1 and TRBJ2-7; D call uncertain. The V end was cut by 0 bases, the J end by 0 bases, with 19 bases between. The germline V gene has CDR1 SGHRS and CDR2 YFSETQ. The CDR3 runs to 18 residues. The DNA of the CDR3 is TGCGCCAGCAGCTTGGAGTGGGGTCGACAAACAAGCTCCTACGAGCAGTACTTC. Its protein product is CASSLEWGRQTSSYEQYF. The full variable domain, with the rest looked up from reference TRBV5-1 and TRBJ2-7, is KAGVTQTPRYLIKTRGQQVTLSCSPISGHRSVSWYQQTPGQGLQFLFEYFSETQRNKGNFPGRFSGRQFSNSRSEMNVSTLELGDSALYLCASSLEWGRQTSSYEQYFGPGTRLTVT.

V is TRBV6-2 or TRBV6-3 and J is TRBJ1-5, with no clear D. The germline gives CDR1 MNHEY, CDR2 SVGEGT. V was shortened by 5 bases and J by 3 bases, with 8 bases between the two germline ends. The CDR3 is 13 amino acids. The CDR3 nucleotides read TGTGCCAGCAGTCAACGGGACAATCAGCCCCAGCATTTT. Translation: CASSQRDNQPQHF.

The chain couples TRBV9 to TRBJ1-6; no reliable D call. This CDR3 contains 15 residues. The germline V and J ends were trimmed by 0 bases and 7 bases, with 11 bases remaining between them. The V gene's germline CDR1 is SGDLS and CDR2 YYNGEE. The DNA of the CDR3 is TGTGCCAGCAGCGTAGCTCCGACGGAAAATTCACCCCTCCACTTT. Its protein product is CASSVAPTENSPLHF.

Ten or more counts support this clonotype. The chain employs TRBV3-1 and TRBJ1-5; D is uncertain. Per germline, CDR1 LGHDT and CDR2 YNNKEL (reference sequence). The CDR3 loop spans 12 amino acids. The germline V and J ends were trimmed by 5 bases and 9 bases, with 11 bases remaining between them. This CDR3 is CASSVLGGPQHF. DNA of the CDR3: TGTGCCAGCAGCGTCCTCGGAGGGCCCCAGCATTTT.

To note about this clonotype: It may be a read error: a sequence one base away is much more abundant. The gene calls are TRBV24-1 and TRBJ2-1; 8 nucleotides line up with TRBD1. Germline V gene data show CDR1 as KGHDR and CDR2 as SFDVKD. CDR3 length: 16 amino acids. Here the CDR3 DNA reads TGTGCCACCAGTGATTCGCCCAGGGGGCTGGACAATGAGCGGTTCTTC. It translates to CATSDSPRGLDNERFF.

Ten or more counts support this clonotype. The chain recombines TRBV2 with TRBJ1-5; the match to TRBD1 covers 10 bases. Losses at the gene ends were 6 bases for V and 5 bases for J; bases not matched to a gene: 13. Looked up from germline, CDR1 is SNHLY and CDR2 is FYNNEI. The CDR3 has 17 amino acids. CDR3 sequence reads: CASSRGPPGTGDQPQHF. CDR3 DNA: TGTGCCAGCAGCCGAGGACCACCCGGGACAGGGGATCAGCCCCAGCATTTT.

J is TRBJ2-1 and V is TRBV5-1; 7 positions match TRBD2. J gave up 0 bases and V 2 bases, and 5 bases lay outside the gene matches. There are 16 residues in the CDR3. Germline V gene lookup returns CDR1 SGHRS and CDR2 YFSETQ. CDR3 residues: CASSFPSGNSYNEQFF. CDR3 sequence (DNA): TGCGCCAGCAGCTTCCCTAGCGGCAACTCCTACAATGAGCAGTTCTTC.

J is TRBJ1-1 and V is TRBV5-5; D possibly corresponds to TRBD1 (6 bases). Germline CDR1 and CDR2: SGHKS and YYEKEE (reference sequence). CDR3 length equals 14 residues. Deletions cut 4 bases from V and 2 bases from J, with 12 bases between. CDR3 DNA: TGTGCCAGCAGCGTACGGACAGCAAACACTGAAGCTTTCTTT. Amino acids: CASSVRTANTEAFF.

This clonotype was seen only a few times. V usage is TRBV15 and J usage is TRBJ1-6; D is possibly TRBD1 (5 bases). The length of the CDR3 is 15 residues. Trimming shortened V by 5 bases and J by 5 bases, and 13 bases separated the two germline ends. Germline V gene lookup returns CDR1 LNHNV and CDR2 YYDKDF (reference sequence). In DNA, the CDR3 is TGTGCCACCAGCGGGCGACAGCAACATAATTCACCCCTCCACTTT. This codes for CATSGRQQHNSPLHF.

This clonotype was counted at least ten times. V usage is TRBV2 and J usage is TRBJ2-1; D unresolved. The CDR3 length is 14 residues. V lost 7 bases and J lost 4, with 14 bases in between. Germline CDR1 is SNHLY and CDR2 is FYNNEI. CDR3 amino acids: CASNGRHLYNEQFF. CDR3 in DNA: TGTGCCAGCAACGGCAGGCACCTTTACAATGAGCAGTTCTTC.

As to this clonotype: This may be a read error, as it is one base from a much larger clone. The chain recombines TRBV28 with TRBJ2-7; 9 bases fit TRBD1. With 3 bases clipped from V and 8 bases from J, the junction kept 11 bases outside the gene matches. The CDR3 covers 15 residues. From germline, CDR1 is MDHEN and CDR2 SYDVKM. The CDR3 nucleotides are TGTGCCAGCAGTTTGATAGGGACAGGGCTCGGCAAGCAGTACTTC. It yields the protein CASSLIGTGLGKQYF.

This clonotype was recorded at least ten times. The chain uses TRBV28 and TRBJ1-5; D is undetermined. This CDR3 is built from 14 residues. V was shortened by 6 bases and J by 0 bases, with 9 bases between the two germline ends. Germline lookup yields CDR1 MDHEN and CDR2 SYDVKM. This chain's CDR3 is CASSLRHSNQPQHF. CDR3 in DNA: TGTGCCAGCAGCCTACGGCATAGCAATCAGCCCCAGCATTTT.

This clonotype has more than one count but fewer than ten. The V and J genes are TRBV7-3 and TRBJ2-1, with a possible D match to TRBD2 (6 bases). The J call is doubtful: the DNA matches TRBJ2-5 better. CDR1 is SGHTA and CDR2 is FQGTGA in the germline V gene. The CDR3 is 15 amino acids. The CDR3 nucleotides are TGTGCCAGCAGCTTAACAGCGGGCGGTGCAGAGACCCAGTACTTC. This codes for CASSLTAGGAETQYF.

J is TRBJ1-1 and V is TRBV30, with D possibly being TRBD1 (5 bases). Deletions cut 0 bases from V and 1 base from J, with 15 bases between. There are 16 residues in the CDR3. Per germline, CDR1 GTSNPN and CDR2 SVGIG (reference sequence). The CDR3 bases are TGTGCCTGGAGTGTACGGTGGGGGGACCCGAACACTGAAGCTTTCTTT. Translating it yields CAWSVRWGDPNTEAFF.

V is TRBV19 and J is TRBJ1-1, with TRBD1 identical over 7 bases. The CDR3 is made up of 14 amino acids. The V segment lost 3 bases and the J segment 0 bases; nucleotides outside the gene matches: 1. Germline CDR1 reads LNHDA; CDR2 reads SQIVND (reference sequence). The CDR3 reads CASSMDRLNTEAFF. The CDR3 bases are TGTGCCAGTAGTATGGACAGGCTGAACACTGAAGCTTTCTTT.

This clonotype was counted only a few times. J is TRBJ1-2 and V is TRBV9; maybe TRBD1 (6 bases). Per the germline V gene, CDR1 is SGDLS and CDR2 is YYNGEE. V was trimmed by 0 bases and J by 1 base, leaving 19 bases between them. CDR3 length: 18 residues. CDR3 sequence: CASSVDDGGGNLNYGYTF. In DNA form, the CDR3 reads TGTGCCAGCAGCGTAGATGACGGGGGCGGCAACCTTAACTATGGCTACACCTTC.

This clonotype was seen only once. The genes are TRBV18 and TRBJ1-1; 7 bases map to TRBD1. The germline V gene has CDR1 KGHSH and CDR2 LQKENI. V dropped 7 bases and J dropped 9; count of bases not matched to a gene: 11. CDR3 size: 13 residues. In DNA, the CDR3 is TGTGCCAGCTACATCGGGACAGAAACTAAAGCTTTCTTT. Its translation is CASYIGTETKAFF. Based on the CDR3 plus reference TRBV18 and TRBJ1-1, the full variable domain is NAGVMQNPRHLVRRRGQEARLRCSPMKGHSHVYWYRQLPEEGLKFMVYLQKENIIDESGMPKERFSAEFPKEGPSILRIQQVVRGDSAAYFCASYIGTETKAFFGQGTRLTVV.

This clonotype was observed a handful of times. This chain joins TRBV5-5 and TRBJ2-4; D is uncertain. The CDR3 runs to 14 residues. Germline V lookup: CDR1 SGHKS, CDR2 YYEKEE (reference sequence). V was shortened by 3 bases and J by 9 bases, with 16 bases between the two germline ends. The CDR3 bases are TGTGCCAGCAGCTCTGGAGTGGCTTGGGGCATTCAGTACTTC. It specifies CASSSGVAWGIQYF.

This clonotype was seen repeatedly, ten times or more. The V gene is TRBV30, the J gene TRBJ1-1, with TRBD1 as a possible D gene (5 bases). Trimming left V 2 bases short and J 4 bases short, with 8 bases between. This CDR3 is 12 amino acids long. Germline V gene sequence: CDR1 GTSNPN, CDR2 SVGIG (reference sequence). The CDR3 DNA is TGTGCCTGGAGTTTTAGGGGCACTGAAGCTTTCTTT. Protein: CAWSFRGTEAFF.

This clonotype was counted at least ten times. The chain recombines TRBV28 with TRBJ2-5; TRBD2 matches at 8 bases. This CDR3 contains 11 residues. The germline V gene encodes CDR1 MDHEN and CDR2 SYDVKM. J gave up 9 bases and V 8 bases, and 5 bases lay outside the gene matches. The CDR3 nucleotides are TGTGCCAGCGGATTAGCGGGGTCCCAGTACTTC. Translation: CASGLAGSQYF.

In its sample, this clonotype was seen many times. V gene TRBV19 combines with J gene TRBJ2-1; D assignment may be TRBD1 or TRBD2 (5 bases each). The CDR3 contains 14 residues. Germline-derived CDR1 and CDR2 are LNHDA and SQIVND (reference sequence). The ends were cut back, 5 bases at V and 4 bases at J, with 12 bases in the middle. The CDR3 DNA sequence: TGTGCCAGTAGTGTTGGGACGGTGTACAATGAGCAGTTCTTC. Amino acids: CASSVGTVYNEQFF.